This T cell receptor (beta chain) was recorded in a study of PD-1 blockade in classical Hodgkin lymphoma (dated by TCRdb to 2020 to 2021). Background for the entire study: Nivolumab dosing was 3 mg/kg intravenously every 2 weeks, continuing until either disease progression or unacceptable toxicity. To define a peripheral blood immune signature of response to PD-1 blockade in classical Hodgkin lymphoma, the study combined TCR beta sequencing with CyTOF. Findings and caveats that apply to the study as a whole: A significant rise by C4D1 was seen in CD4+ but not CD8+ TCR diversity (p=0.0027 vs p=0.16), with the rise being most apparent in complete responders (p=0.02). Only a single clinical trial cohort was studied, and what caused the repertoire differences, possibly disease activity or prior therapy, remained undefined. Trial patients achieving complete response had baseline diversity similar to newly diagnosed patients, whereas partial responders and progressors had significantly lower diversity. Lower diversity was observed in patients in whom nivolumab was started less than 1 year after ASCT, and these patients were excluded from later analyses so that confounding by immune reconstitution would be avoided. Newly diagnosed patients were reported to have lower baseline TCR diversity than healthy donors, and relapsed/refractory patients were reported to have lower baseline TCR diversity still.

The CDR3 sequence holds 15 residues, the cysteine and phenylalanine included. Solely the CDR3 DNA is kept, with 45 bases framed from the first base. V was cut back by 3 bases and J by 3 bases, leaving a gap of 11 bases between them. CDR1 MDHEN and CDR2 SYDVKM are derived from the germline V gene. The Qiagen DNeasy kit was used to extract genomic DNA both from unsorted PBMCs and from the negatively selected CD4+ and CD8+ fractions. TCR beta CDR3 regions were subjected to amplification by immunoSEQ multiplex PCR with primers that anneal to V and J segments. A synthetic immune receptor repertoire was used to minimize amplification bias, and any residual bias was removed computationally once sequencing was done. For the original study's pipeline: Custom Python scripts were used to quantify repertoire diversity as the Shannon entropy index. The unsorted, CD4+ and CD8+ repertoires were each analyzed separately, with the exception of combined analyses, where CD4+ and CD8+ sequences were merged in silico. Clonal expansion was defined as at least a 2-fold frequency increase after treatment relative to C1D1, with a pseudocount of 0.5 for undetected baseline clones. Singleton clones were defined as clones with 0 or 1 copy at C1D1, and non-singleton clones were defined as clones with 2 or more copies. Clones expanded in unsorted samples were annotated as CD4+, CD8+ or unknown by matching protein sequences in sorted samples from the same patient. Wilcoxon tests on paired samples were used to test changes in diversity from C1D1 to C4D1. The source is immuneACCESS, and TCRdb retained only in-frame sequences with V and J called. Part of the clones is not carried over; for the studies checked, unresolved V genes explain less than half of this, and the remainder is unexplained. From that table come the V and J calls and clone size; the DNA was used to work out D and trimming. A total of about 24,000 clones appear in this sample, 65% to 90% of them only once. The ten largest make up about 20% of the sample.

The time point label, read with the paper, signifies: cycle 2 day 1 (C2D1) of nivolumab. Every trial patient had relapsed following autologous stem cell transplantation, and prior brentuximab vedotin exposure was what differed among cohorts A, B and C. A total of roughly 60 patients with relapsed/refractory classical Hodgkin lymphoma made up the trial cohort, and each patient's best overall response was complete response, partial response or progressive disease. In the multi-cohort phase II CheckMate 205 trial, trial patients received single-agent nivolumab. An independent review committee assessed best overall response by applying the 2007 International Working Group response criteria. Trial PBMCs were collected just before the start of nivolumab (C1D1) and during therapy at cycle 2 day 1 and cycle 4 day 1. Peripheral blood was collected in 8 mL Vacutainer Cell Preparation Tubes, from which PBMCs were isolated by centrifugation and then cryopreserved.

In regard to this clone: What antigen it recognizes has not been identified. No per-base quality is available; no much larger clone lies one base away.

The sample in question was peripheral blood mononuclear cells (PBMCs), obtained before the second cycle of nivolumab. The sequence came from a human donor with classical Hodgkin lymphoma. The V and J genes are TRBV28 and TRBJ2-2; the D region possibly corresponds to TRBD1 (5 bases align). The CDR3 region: CASSLAQTDTGELFF. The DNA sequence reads TGTGCCAGCAGTTTGGCACAGACAGACACCGGGGAGCTGTTTTTT.